These T cell receptor beta chains were read from a single sample in a study of blood T cell repertoires in COVID-19. This table comes from immunoSEQ multiplex PCR, and its TCRdb copy is limited to in-frame clones, with some not included. Among 15,000 or so clones listed, 85% to 95% were seen once. Sequencing used peripheral blood. These receptors all stem from a human donor with active COVID-19. The donor label of this sample is uncertain. The CDR3 runs from the conserved cysteine through the conserved F or W. A D gene is named only where the DNA matches it firmly. Size is stated for part of the rows, as once, few or many counts, or as a class when the clone is expanded.

d_call	j_call	v_call	clone_size	cdr3_aa	cdr3_nt
NA	TRBJ1-5	TRBV29-1	NA	CSVIPLGAAGNQPQHF	TGCAGCGTGATACCGCTAGGGGCGGCGGGAAATCAGCCCCAGCATTTT
NA	TRBJ2-2	TRBV15	NA	CATSRSKGAANTGELFF	TGTGCCACCAGCAGAAGTAAAGGGGCAGCGAACACCGGGGAGCTGTTTTTT
TRBD2	TRBJ2-3	TRBV4-1	NA	CASSQGASGTPNTQYF	TGCGCCAGCAGCCAAGGAGCTAGCGGGACCCCTAATACGCAGTATTTT
TRBD2	TRBJ2-3	TRBV28	NA	CASSSWTSGSADTQYF	TGTGCCAGCAGTTCCTGGACTAGCGGGAGTGCAGATACGCAGTATTTT
TRBD1	TRBJ1-2	TRBV5-4	NA	CASSNVDRGGGYTF	TGTGCCAGCAGCAACGTAGACAGGGGAGGTGGCTACACCTTC
NA	TRBJ2-3	TRBV21-1	NA	CASSSILAGGDADTQYF	TGTGCCAGCAGCTCCATTTTAGCGGGGGGGGACGCAGATACGCAGTATTTT
NA	TRBJ2-7	TRBV28	once	CASSLSSPFEQYF	TGTGCCAGCAGTTTATCCTCCCCCTTCGAGCAGTACTTC
NA	TRBJ2-7	TRBV6-5	NA	CASSSEGRRAYEQYF	TGTGCCAGCAGTTCCGAAGGGAGAAGGGCCTACGAGCAGTACTTC
NA	TRBJ2-5	TRBV30	NA	CAWSAGGLGETQYF	TGTGCCTGGAGTGCCGGGGGGCTCGGAGAGACCCAGTACTTC
NA	TRBJ1-5	TRBV11-2	NA	CASSLDRGGQPQHF	TGTGCCAGCAGCTTAGATCGCGGTGGTCAGCCCCAGCATTTT